The next 17 T cell receptor beta chains were all read from a single sample in a study of CD8+CD57+ T cells in acquired aplastic anemia. The template used for profiling TCR beta VDJ and CDR3 was genomic DNA. TCRdb passed the reads through MiXCR, listing each CDR3 protein once. This sample has 150,000 to 200,000 distinct CDR3 sequences, with around 66% found just once. Sequencing was carried out using sorted CD4+, CD8+, or CD8+CD57+ T cells (not recorded which) from PBMCs. The origin of the receptors is a human donor with severe aplastic anemia or a healthy control (not recorded which).

The chain employs TRBV2 and TRBJ2-2; D unclear. V dropped 6 bases and J dropped 4 bases, with 9 bases sitting between them. The length of the CDR3 is 13 residues. Germline V gene sequence: CDR1 SNHLY, CDR2 FYNNEI. CDR3 DNA: TGTGCCAGCAGAAGAGTATCCACCGGGGAGCTGTTTTTT. Translating it yields CASRRVSTGELFF. The variable domain in full, with the rest retrieved from reference TRBV2 and TRBJ2-2, is EPEVTQTPSHQVTQMGQEVILRCVPISNHLYFYWYRQILGQKVEFLVSFYNNEISEKSEIFDDQFSVERPDGSNFTLKIRSTKLEDSAMYFCASRRVSTGELFFGEGSRLTVL.

This rearrangement joins TRBV7-9 to TRBJ1-4; 8 bases fit TRBD1. Trimming at V came to 6 bases and at J to 8 bases, leaving 11 bases not matched to a gene. Germline V gives CDR1 SEHNR, CDR2 FQNEAQ (reference sequence). The CDR3 is 15 amino acids. The CDR3 DNA reads as TGTGCCAGCAGTCACCGACAGGGGCTGCCGGAAAAACTGTTTTTT. Translation: CASSHRQGLPEKLFF.

The rearrangement joins TRBV7-2 to TRBJ1-1; D is undetermined. Trimming left V 3 bases short and J 11 bases short, with 16 bases between. CDR1 is SGHTA, CDR2 FQGNSA, per germline. The CDR3 length is 13 residues. CDR3 nucleotides: TGTGCCAGCAGCTTTGGTCAGGCGCGTTGGGCTTTCTTT. Translated: CASSFGQARWAFF. The complete variable domain, with remaining parts taken from reference TRBV7-2 and TRBJ1-1, reads GAGVSQSPSNKVTEKGKDVELRCDPISGHTALYWYRQSLGQGLEFLIYFQGNSAPDKSGLPSDRFSAERTGGSVSTLTIQRTQQEDSAVYLCASSFGQARWAFFGQGTRLTVV.

A remark on this clonotype: Sequence at one end of the junction differs from germline and may be a read error. The chain recombines TRBV3-1 with TRBJ2-7; D possibly corresponds to TRBD1 (6 bases). CDR3 length: 13 amino acids. Germline values: CDR1 LGHDT, CDR2 YNNKEL (reference sequence). In DNA, the CDR3 is TGTGCCAGCAGCCAAGGCAGGGGCTACGAGAAGTACTTC. Protein product: CASSQGRGYEKYF.

V and J are TRBV13 and TRBJ1-1, with 8 positions matching TRBD1. Germline V gene lookup returns CDR1 PRHDT and CDR2 FYEKMQ (reference sequence). The CDR3 consists of 12 residues. J was trimmed by 7 bases and V by 7 bases; bases with no gene match: 5. The CDR3 sequence: CASIGQGGEAFF. As DNA, the CDR3 is TGTGCCAGCATCGGACAGGGTGGTGAAGCTTTCTTT.

V usage is TRBV9 and J usage is TRBJ1-6, with a weak D call TRBD1 (5 bases). Germline V gene lookup returns CDR1 SGDLS and CDR2 YYNGEE. The CDR3 runs to 14 residues. Trimming removed 4 bases at V and 7 bases at J, with 12 bases between. The CDR3 loop reads CASSQVGRNSPLHF. CDR3 nucleotides: TGTGCCAGCAGCCAGGTGGGACGGAATTCACCCCTCCACTTT.

The rearrangement links TRBV15 to TRBJ1-4; D is possibly TRBD1 (5 bases). Between the trimmed V and J ends, which lost 3 bases and 13 bases, there was a span of 21 bases. The CDR3 spans 15 residues. Germline-derived CDR1 and CDR2 are LNHNV and YYDKDF (reference sequence). Here the CDR3 DNA reads TGTGCCACCAGCAGTACAGGAATGTTAGAAGAAGGACTGTTTTTT. Its translation is CATSSTGMLEEGLFF.

In its sample, this clonotype was seen a few times. The CDR3 here is CASSGSWYTEAFF. The CDR3 nucleotides are TGTGCCAGTAGCGGCAGCTGGTACACTGAAGCTTTCTTT. The chain has TRBV19 and TRBJ1-1, with unresolved D. This CDR3 comprises 13 residues. Germline V gives CDR1 LNHDA, CDR2 SQIVND (reference sequence). V lost 6 bases to trimming and J lost 3 bases, with 11 bases between them.

The rearrangement links TRBV7-9 to TRBJ1-2; TRBD1 matches 8 bases. Looked up from germline, CDR1 is SEHNR and CDR2 is FQNEAQ (reference sequence). V shed 11 bases, J shed 2 bases, and the junction held 7 bases outside the gene matches. There are 13 residues in the CDR3. CDR3 amino acids: CAAESGGNYGYTF. CDR3 nucleotides: TGTGCCGCAGAGTCAGGGGGCAACTATGGCTACACCTTC.

This sequence joins TRBV9 and TRBJ1-5; no clear D. CDR3 length: 14 residues. Germline CDR1 reads SGDLS; CDR2 reads YYNGEE. The V end was cut by 1 base, the J end by 2 bases, with 7 bases between. This CDR3 reads CASSVSQGNQPQHF. The DNA of the CDR3 is TGTGCCAGCAGCGTATCCCAGGGCAATCAGCCCCAGCATTTT.

The rearrangement uses TRBV9 and TRBJ1-6, with D perhaps TRBD1 (6 bases). CDR1 and CDR2 from the germline V gene are SGDLS and YYNGEE. CDR3 length equals 14 residues. V lost 2 bases and J 7 bases, leaving 10 bases between the germline ends. The CDR3 coding sequence is TGTGCCAGCAGCGTCGGGGGGGCCAATTCACCCCTCCACTTT. The encoded protein is CASSVGGANSPLHF.

The J gene is TRBJ1-1, the V gene TRBV19, with D hard to call. The CDR3 totals 13 residues. Germline loops: CDR1 LNHDA, CDR2 SQIVND (reference sequence). V lost 6 bases and J 3 bases, leaving 11 bases between the germline ends. CDR3 protein: CASRTADYTEAFF. DNA of the CDR3: TGTGCCAGTAGAACAGCCGATTACACTGAAGCTTTCTTT.

This clonotype has a handful of counts. The rearrangement links TRBV7-3 to TRBJ1-5; the D gene is possibly TRBD1 (5 bases). Trimming stripped 3 bases from V and 5 bases from J, with 14 bases between. Per germline, CDR1 SGHTA and CDR2 FQGTGA. The CDR3 length is 15 residues. CDR3 sequence (DNA): TGTGCCAGCAGCTTTCAGACAGTCTCAGATCAGCCCCAGCATTTT. Translated, it gives CASSFQTVSDQPQHF.

The chain is built from TRBV24-1 and TRBJ2-1; tentatively, D is TRBD1 (6 bases). This CDR3 has 13 amino acids. Germline CDR1 reads KGHDR; CDR2 reads SFDVKD. Deletions cut 3 bases from V and 7 bases from J, with 9 bases between. The chain's CDR3 is CATSDDRRNEQFF. The CDR3, as DNA: TGTGCCACCAGTGATGACAGGCGTAATGAGCAGTTCTTC.

V gene TRBV20-1 combines with J gene TRBJ2-1, with TRBD1 matching over 7 bases. Trimming cost V 8 bases and J 3 bases; bases outside gene matches: 19. Germline V gene lookup returns CDR1 DFQATT and CDR2 SNEGSKA (reference sequence). The CDR3 runs 17 residues. CDR3 sequence reads: CSPWDTKEGADYNEQFF. The CDR3 DNA sequence: TGCAGTCCTTGGGACACAAAAGAGGGGGCCGACTACAATGAGCAGTTCTTC.

The chain couples TRBV5-1 to TRBJ1-3; tentatively, D is TRBD1 (6 bases). The CDR3 loop spans 15 amino acids. Trimming pared 4 bases from V and 0 bases from J, leaving 11 bases between. In germline, CDR1 is SGHRS, CDR2 YFSETQ. The CDR3 is CASSRSGDSGNTIYF. CDR3 bases: TGCGCCAGCAGCAGATCAGGGGACTCTGGAAACACCATATATTTT. Drawing the rest from reference TRBV5-1 and TRBJ1-3, the complete variable domain is KAGVTQTPRYLIKTRGQQVTLSCSPISGHRSVSWYQQTPGQGLQFLFEYFSETQRNKGNFPGRFSGRQFSNSRSEMNVSTLELGDSALYLCASSRSGDSGNTIYFGEGSWLTVV.

The rearrangement joins TRBV7-2 to TRBJ2-7; TRBD1 matches at 7 bases. This CDR3 region has 15 residues. V was clipped by 4 bases and J by 3 bases; unmatched bases: 9. Germline-derived CDR1 and CDR2 are SGHTA and FQGNSA. The CDR3 nucleotides read TGTGCCAGCAGCTATCGGACAGGTGGTAACTACGAGCAGTACTTC. Its translation: CASSYRTGGNYEQYF.